This TCR beta chain derives from a study of PD-1 blockade in classical Hodgkin lymphoma. Study outcomes and limitations: With respect to the repertoire differences, their causes, possibly disease activity or prior therapy, remain undefined.

Concerning this clone: The antigen remains undetermined.

CDR3 length: 14 residues. The germline gives CDR1 MDHEN, CDR2 SYDVKM. Trimming stripped 6 bases from V and 7 bases from J, with 16 bases between. Time point reported: newly diagnosed, previously untreated cHL patient sample. The authors enriched CD8+ T cells from thawed PBMCs via magnetic negative selection. Comparison came from newly diagnosed, untreated classical Hodgkin lymphoma PBMCs. Clones were sequenced by immunoSEQ multiplex PCR, and TCRdb holds only the in-frame ones, with some missing. The sample includes some 15,000 clones, about 91% of them seen just once. The V and J genes are TRBV28 and TRBJ1-5, with a possible D match to TRBD1 (6 bases). This TCR came from a human donor with classical Hodgkin lymphoma. The sample was CD8+ T cells from blood. The CDR3 loop reads CASSQKGGHQPQHF. The DNA of the CDR3 is TGTGCCAGCAGCCAAAAGGGGGGGCACCAGCCCCAGCATTTT. Looking up the rest from reference TRBV28 and TRBJ1-5 gives the full variable domain: DVKVTQSSRYLVKRTGEKVFLECVQDMDHENMFWYRQDPGLGLRLIYFSYDVKMKEKGDIPEGYSVSREKKERFSLILESASTNQTSMYLCASSQKGGHQPQHFGDGTRLSIL.